This TCR beta chain came from a study of T cells in tumors after PD-1 blockade. Overall study: Daily vismodegib 150 mg continued in a subset of anti-PD-1-treated patients. General study points: Blood contained roughly 43% of the tumor's TCR clonotypes.

TCRdb's table, derived via immunoSEQ multiplex PCR, lists solely in-frame clones and lacks some. The sample consists of approximately 47,000 clones, around 85% of them appearing once. Concerning this clone itself: Its antigen is unknown.

The TCR originated in a human donor with basal cell carcinoma. The sequenced sample was PBMCs, obtained before anti-PD-1 treatment.

In nucleotides, the CDR3 is TGTGCCACCAGCAGAGGCCAGGGCGCCTATGGCTACACCTTC. Translating it yields CATSRGQGAYGYTF. The chain joins TRBV15 to TRBJ1-2, with a possible D match to TRBD1 (5 bases). Germline CDR1 reads LNHNV; CDR2 reads YYDKDF (reference sequence). V lost 1 base to trimming and J lost 4 bases, with 10 bases between them. The CDR3 length is 14 residues.